This TCR beta chain was sequenced in a study of T cell changes during pregnancy in multiple sclerosis. Sequencing was performed with immunoSEQ multiplex PCR; in TCRdb, only in-frame clones are kept and a portion is missing. The data hold nearly 60,000 clones, with roughly nine tenths observed a single time. The TCR originated in a female donor in good health, enrolled as a control in a pregnancy study. The specimen comprised CD4+ T cells from peripheral blood mononuclear cells, sampled after pregnancy.

This CDR3 reads CAISGTGDAEAFF. In DNA, the CDR3 is TGTGCCATCAGTGGGACAGGGGACGCTGAAGCTTTCTTT. V and J are TRBV10-3 and TRBJ1-1, with 9 bases identical to TRBD1. The CDR3 is 13 residues long. The trim removed 4 bases at V and 6 bases at J, leaving 3 bases unmatched. CDR1 is ENHRY, CDR2 SYGVKD, per germline.